This T cell receptor beta chain was recorded in a study of CXCR3-negative and CXCR3-positive naive CD8 T cells. The authors made the TRB cDNA libraries by 5' RACE using UMI labels. Reanalyzing the 5' RACE reads, TCRdb keeps one entry per CDR3 protein, without DNA. The listing records roughly 120,000 distinct CDR3 sequences. A remark on this clonotype: Its matching antigen is unknown.

The CDR3 spans 15 residues. From germline, CDR1 is SGHVS and CDR2 FNYEAQ. Whole-study results and caveats: The TRBV-TRBJ usage of naive CXCR3-negative and CXCR3-positive cells was similar, but that of memory cells differed. Comparably high diversity was seen in both naive subsets, and much lower diversity in memory CD8+ cells. Researchers report CXCR3 expression partially decreased after cryopreservation, with fresh PBMCs used in most assays. CXCR3-negative naive cells had less hydrophobic TRB CDR3s than did CXCR3-positive naive cells.

The sequence came from a human donor in good health. Some clones in this sample may be carry-over from other donors' samples. The specimen sequenced was naive CXCR3+ CD8+ T cells from blood. Described subset: CD45RO-CCR7+CD27+CD95- naive CD8+ T cells expressing CXCR3 (TNR3+). The chain couples TRBV7-6 to TRBJ2-1; TCRdb proposes TRBD2, but this gene call is untestable without DNA. This CDR3 reads CASSQSSSEGNEQFF.